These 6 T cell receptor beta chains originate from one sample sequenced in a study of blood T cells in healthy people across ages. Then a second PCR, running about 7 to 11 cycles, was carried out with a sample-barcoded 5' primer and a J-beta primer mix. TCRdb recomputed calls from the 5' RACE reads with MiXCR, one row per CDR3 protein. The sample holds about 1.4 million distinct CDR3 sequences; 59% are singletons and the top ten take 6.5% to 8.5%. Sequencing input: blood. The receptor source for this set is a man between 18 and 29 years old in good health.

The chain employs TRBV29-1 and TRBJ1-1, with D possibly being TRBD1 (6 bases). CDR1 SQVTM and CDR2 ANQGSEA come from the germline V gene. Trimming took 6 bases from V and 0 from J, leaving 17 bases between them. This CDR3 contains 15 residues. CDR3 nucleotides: TGCAGCGTCGGGGACAATCTTCTCATGAACACTGAAGCTTTCTTT. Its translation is CSVGDNLLMNTEAFF.

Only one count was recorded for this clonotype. The CDR3 sequence: CASSQEIRANFDEQYF. The CDR3 DNA sequence: TGCGCCAGCAGCCAAGAAATAAGGGCCAATTTCGACGAGCAGTACTTC. The rearrangement links TRBV4-3 to TRBJ2-5; no clear D gene. The DNA end lines up better with TRBJ2-7; the J call may be wrong. Germline V CDR1 and CDR2: LGHNA, YSLEER. There are 16 residues in the CDR3.

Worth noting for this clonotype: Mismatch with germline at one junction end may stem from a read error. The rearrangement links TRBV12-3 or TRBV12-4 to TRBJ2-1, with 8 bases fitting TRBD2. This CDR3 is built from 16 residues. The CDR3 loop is CVSSNEGLGYYNEQFF. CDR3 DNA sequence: TGTGTCAGCAGTAACGAGGGACTAGGGTACTACAATGAGCAGTTCTTC.

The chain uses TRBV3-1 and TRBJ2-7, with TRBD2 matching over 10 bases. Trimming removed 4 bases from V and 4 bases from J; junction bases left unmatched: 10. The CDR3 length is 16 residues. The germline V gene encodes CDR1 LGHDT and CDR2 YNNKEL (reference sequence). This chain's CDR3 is CASSPQRGGRAYEQYF. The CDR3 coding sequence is TGTGCCAGCAGCCCCCAGCGGGGGGGCCGCGCTTACGAGCAGTACTTC.

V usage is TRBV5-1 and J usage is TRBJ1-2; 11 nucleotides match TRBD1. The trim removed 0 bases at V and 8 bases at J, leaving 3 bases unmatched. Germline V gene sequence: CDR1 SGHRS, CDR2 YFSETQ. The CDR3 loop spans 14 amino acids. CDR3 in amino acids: CASSLDWTGGGYTF. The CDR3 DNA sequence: TGCGCCAGCAGCTTGGATTGGACAGGGGGCGGCTACACCTTC.

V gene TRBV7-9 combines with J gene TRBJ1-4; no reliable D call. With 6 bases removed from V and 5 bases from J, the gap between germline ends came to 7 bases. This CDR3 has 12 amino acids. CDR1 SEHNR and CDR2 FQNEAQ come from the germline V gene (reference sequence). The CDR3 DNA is TGTGCCAGCAGACATCAGAATGAAAAACTGTTTTTT. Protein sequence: CASRHQNEKLFF.